This TCR beta chain was sequenced for a study of cytomegalovirus exposure and HLA in healthy donors. Trimming removed 10 bases at V and 4 bases at J, with 22 bases between. CDR1 is MNHNS and CDR2 is SASEGT in the germline V gene. The CDR3 is 15 residues long. Data came from immunoSEQ multiplex PCR; TCRdb stores just in-frame clones and leaves some out. Here the sample spans over 100,000 clones, approximately 89% being singletons. The sequenced material came from PBMCs. The genes are TRBV6-1 and TRBJ1-2; the D gene is possibly TRBD1 (6 bases). This clonotype was obtained from a woman in her late teens or twenties in good health and CMV-seronegative. CDR3 DNA: TGTGCCACCATCCCCCTCTCAACCAGGGGCTATGGCTACACCTTC. It yields the protein CATIPLSTRGYGYTF.